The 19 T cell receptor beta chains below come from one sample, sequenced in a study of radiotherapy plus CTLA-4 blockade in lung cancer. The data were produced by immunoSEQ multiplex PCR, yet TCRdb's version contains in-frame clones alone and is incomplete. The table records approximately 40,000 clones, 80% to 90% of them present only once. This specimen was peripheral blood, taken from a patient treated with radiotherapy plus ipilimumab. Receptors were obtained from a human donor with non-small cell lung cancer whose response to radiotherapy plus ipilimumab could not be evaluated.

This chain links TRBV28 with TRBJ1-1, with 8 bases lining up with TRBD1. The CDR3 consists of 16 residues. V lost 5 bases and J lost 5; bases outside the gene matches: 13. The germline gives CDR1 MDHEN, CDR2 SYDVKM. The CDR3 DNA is TGTGCCAGCAGTGGGAACACCGGGACAGGCGGAACTGAAGCTTTCTTT. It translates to CASSGNTGTGGTEAFF.

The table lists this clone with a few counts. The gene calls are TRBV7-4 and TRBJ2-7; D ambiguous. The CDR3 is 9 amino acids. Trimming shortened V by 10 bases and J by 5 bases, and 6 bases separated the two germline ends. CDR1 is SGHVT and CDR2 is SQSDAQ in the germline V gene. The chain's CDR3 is CATLDEQYF. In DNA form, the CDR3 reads TGTGCCACCCTAGACGAGCAGTACTTC.

The CDR3 coding sequence is TGTGCCAGCAACGGGGGCACAGATACGCAGTATTTT. It encodes CASNGGTDTQYF. The chain has TRBV6-5 and TRBJ2-3; D perhaps matches TRBD2 (5 bases). Germline loops: CDR1 MNHEY, CDR2 SVGAGI. Trimming cost V 7 bases and J 1 base, with 6 bases left between them. The CDR3 contains 12 residues.

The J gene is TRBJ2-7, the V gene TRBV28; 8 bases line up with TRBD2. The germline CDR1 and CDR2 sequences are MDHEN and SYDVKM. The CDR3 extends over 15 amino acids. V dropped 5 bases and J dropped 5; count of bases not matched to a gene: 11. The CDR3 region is CASSPPSGSVNEQYF. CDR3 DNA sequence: TGTGCCAGCAGTCCCCCGAGCGGGAGCGTCAACGAGCAGTACTTC.

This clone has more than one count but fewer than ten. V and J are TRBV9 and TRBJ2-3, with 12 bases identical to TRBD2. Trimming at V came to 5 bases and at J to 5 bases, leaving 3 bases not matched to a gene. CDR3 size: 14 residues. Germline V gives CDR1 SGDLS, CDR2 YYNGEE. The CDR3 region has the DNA TGTGCCAGCAGTCCGGGACTAGCGGGAGATACGCAGTATTTT. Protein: CASSPGLAGDTQYF. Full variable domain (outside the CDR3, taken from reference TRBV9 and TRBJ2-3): DSGVTQTPKHLITATGQRVTLRCSPRSGDLSVYWYQQSLDQGLQFLIQYYNGEERAKGNILERFSAQQFPDLHSELNLSSLELGDSALYFCASSPGLAGDTQYFGPGTRLTVL.

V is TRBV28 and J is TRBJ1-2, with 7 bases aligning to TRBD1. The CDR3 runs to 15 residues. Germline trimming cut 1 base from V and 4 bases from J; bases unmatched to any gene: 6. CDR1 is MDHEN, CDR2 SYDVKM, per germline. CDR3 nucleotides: TGTGCCAGCAGTTTATCCGCAACAGGGGCCTATGGCTACACCTTC. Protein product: CASSLSATGAYGYTF.

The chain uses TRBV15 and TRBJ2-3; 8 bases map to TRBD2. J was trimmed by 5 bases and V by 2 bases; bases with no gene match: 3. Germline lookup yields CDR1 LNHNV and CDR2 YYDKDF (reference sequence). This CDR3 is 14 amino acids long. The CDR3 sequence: CATSRISGIDTQYF. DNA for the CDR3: TGTGCCACCAGCAGAATTAGCGGGATAGATACGCAGTATTTT. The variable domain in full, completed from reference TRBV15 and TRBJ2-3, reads DAMVIQNPRYQVTQFGKPVTLSCSQTLNHNVMYWYQQKSSQAPKLLFHYYDKDFNNEADTPDNFQSRRPNTSFCFLDIRSPGLGDTAMYLCATSRISGIDTQYFGPGTRLTVL.

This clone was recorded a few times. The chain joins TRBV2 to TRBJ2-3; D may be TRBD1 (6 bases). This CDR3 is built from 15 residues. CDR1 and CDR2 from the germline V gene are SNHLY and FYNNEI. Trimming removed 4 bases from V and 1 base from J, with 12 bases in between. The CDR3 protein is CASSGDILGTDTQYF. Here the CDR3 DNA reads TGTGCCAGCAGTGGGGACATCCTCGGCACAGATACGCAGTATTTT.

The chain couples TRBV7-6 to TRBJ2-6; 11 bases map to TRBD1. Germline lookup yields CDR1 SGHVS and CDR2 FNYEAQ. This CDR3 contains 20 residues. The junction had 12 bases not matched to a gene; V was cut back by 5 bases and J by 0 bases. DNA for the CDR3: TGTGCCAGCAGCACTGGACAGGGGGCCACACTTTTCTCTGGGGCCAACGTCCTGACTTTC. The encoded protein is CASSTGQGATLFSGANVLTF. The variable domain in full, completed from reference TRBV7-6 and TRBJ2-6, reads GAGVSQSPRYKVTKRGQDVALRCDPISGHVSLYWYRQALGQGPEFLTYFNYEAQQDKSGLPNDRFSAERPEGSISTLTIQRTEQRDSAMYRCASSTGQGATLFSGANVLTFGAGSRLTVL.

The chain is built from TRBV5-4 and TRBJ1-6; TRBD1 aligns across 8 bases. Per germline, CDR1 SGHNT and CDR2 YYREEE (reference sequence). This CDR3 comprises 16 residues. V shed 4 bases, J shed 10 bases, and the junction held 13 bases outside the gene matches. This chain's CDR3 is CASSTDRGSGRSPLHF. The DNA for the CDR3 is TGTGCCAGCAGCACCGACAGGGGATCTGGGAGGTCACCCCTCCACTTT.

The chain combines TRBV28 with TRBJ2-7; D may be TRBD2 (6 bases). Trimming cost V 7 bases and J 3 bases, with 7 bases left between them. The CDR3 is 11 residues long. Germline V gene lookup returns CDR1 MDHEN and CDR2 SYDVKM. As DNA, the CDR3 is TGTGCCAGCATCGGGGGCTACGAGCAGTACTTC. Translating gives CASIGGYEQYF.

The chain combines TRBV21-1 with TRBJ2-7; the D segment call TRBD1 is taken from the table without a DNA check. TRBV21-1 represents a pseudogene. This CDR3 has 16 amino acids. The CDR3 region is CASSKGQGPRGYEQYF. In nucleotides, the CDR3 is TGTGCCAGCAGCAAAGGGCAAGGCCCAAGGGGGTACGAGCAGTACTTC.

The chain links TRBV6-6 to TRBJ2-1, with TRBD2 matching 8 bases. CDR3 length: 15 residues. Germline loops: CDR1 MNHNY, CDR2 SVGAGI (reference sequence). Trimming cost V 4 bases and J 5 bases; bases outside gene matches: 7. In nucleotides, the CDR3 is TGTGCCAGCAGTTCGACTAGCGCCAGTAACAATGAGCAGTTCTTC. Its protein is CASSSTSASNNEQFF.

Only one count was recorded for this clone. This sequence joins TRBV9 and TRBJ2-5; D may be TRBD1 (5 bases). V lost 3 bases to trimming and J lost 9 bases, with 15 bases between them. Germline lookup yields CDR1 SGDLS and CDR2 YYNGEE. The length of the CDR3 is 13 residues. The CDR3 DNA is TGTGCCAGCAGCGGACCGACAGCCAGCGCCCAGTACTTC. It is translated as CASSGPTASAQYF.

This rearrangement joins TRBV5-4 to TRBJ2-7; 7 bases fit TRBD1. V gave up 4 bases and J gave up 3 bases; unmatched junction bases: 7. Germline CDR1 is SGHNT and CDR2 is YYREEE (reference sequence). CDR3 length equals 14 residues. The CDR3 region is CASSKEGTDYEQYF. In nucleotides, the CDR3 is TGTGCCAGCAGCAAGGAAGGGACAGACTACGAGCAGTACTTC.

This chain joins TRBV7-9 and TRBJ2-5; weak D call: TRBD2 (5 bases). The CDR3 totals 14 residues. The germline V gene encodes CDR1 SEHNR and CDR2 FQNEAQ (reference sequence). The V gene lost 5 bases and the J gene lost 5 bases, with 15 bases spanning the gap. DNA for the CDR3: TGTGCCAGCAGCCAAGAGGGCAGTCTGGAGACCCAGTACTTC. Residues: CASSQEGSLETQYF.

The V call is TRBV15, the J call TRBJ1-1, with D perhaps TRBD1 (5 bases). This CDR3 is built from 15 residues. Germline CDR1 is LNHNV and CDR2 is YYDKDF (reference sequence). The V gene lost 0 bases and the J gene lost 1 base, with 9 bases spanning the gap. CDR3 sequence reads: CATSRDLGGNTEAFF. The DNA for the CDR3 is TGTGCCACCAGCAGAGATCTGGGGGGGAACACTGAAGCTTTCTTT. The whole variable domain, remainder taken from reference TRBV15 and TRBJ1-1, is DAMVIQNPRYQVTQFGKPVTLSCSQTLNHNVMYWYQQKSSQAPKLLFHYYDKDFNNEADTPDNFQSRRPNTSFCFLDIRSPGLGDTAMYLCATSRDLGGNTEAFFGQGTRLTVV.

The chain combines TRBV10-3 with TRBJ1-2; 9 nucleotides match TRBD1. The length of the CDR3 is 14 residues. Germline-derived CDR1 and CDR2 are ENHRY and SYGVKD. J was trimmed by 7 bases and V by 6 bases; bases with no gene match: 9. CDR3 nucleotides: TGTGCCATCAGCCCGGGACAGGGTGACTCTGGCTACACCTTC. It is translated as CAISPGQGDSGYTF.

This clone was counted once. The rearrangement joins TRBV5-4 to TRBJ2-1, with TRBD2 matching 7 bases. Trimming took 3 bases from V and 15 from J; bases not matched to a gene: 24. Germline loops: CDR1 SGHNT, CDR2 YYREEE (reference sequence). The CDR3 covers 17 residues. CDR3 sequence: CASSSQLSGRGGGGAFF. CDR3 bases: TGTGCCAGCAGCTCCCAATTATCAGGCCGAGGCGGGGGAGGCGCGTTCTTC.